This T cell receptor (beta chain) was documented in a study of CXCR3-negative and CXCR3-positive naive CD8 T cells. Study in general: The libraries together contributed about 135 million TRB reads, each supplying about 1.5 +/- 0.3 million. Broader study findings: Naive subsets did not differ in surface CD5, and the authors estimated TCR strength using properties of the TRB CDR3. TRBV-TRBJ usage matched between naive CXCR3-negative and CXCR3-positive cells but not between memory cells. Similarly elevated diversity marked both naive subsets, with memory CD8+ cells showing far lower diversity.

Turning to this clonotype: Its antigen is unidentified.

UMI-labeled 5' RACE TRB cDNA libraries were prepared from the cells. TCRdb reprocessed the 5' RACE reads and reports one entry per CDR3 protein, with no DNA. The specimen's table records about 57,000 distinct CDR3 sequences. Sequencing was performed on memory CD8+ T cells from blood. This TCR was sampled from a human donor in good health. Some clones in this sample may be carry-over from other donors' samples.

CDR3 sequence: CASSPSGTSGNEQFF. The V and J genes are TRBV7-2 and TRBJ2-1; absent DNA, TCRdb's TRBD2 call cannot be checked. The CDR3 has 15 residues. Germline V gene sequence: CDR1 SGHTA, CDR2 FQGNSA.